This TCR beta chain was identified during a study of PD-L1 blockade in urothelial cancer. Study at large: Most patients, about nine tenths of the roughly 29, were males with bladder-origin cancer. Blood was tested 3 weeks (second dose) and 6 weeks into treatment.

The V gene's germline CDR1 is SGDLS and CDR2 YYNGEE. This CDR3 contains 16 residues. V was clipped by 0 bases and J by 0 bases, with 10 bases between them. The time point denotes: peripheral blood 6 weeks after treatment start. Profiling relied on immunoSEQ multiplex PCR, and the TCRdb table lists in-frame clones only, not all of them. The data hold 100,000 to 150,000 clones, with about 84% observed a single time. The V and J genes are TRBV9 and TRBJ2-1; possible D gene TRBD2, 6 bases. The TCR originated in a man aged 45-60 years with urothelial cancer. Sequencing used PBMCs, obtained around atezolizumab (anti-PD-L1) treatment. CDR3 in amino acids: CASSVDRRDSYNEQFF. CDR3 nucleotide sequence: TGTGCCAGCAGCGTAGATCGGCGGGACTCCTACAATGAGCAGTTCTTC.